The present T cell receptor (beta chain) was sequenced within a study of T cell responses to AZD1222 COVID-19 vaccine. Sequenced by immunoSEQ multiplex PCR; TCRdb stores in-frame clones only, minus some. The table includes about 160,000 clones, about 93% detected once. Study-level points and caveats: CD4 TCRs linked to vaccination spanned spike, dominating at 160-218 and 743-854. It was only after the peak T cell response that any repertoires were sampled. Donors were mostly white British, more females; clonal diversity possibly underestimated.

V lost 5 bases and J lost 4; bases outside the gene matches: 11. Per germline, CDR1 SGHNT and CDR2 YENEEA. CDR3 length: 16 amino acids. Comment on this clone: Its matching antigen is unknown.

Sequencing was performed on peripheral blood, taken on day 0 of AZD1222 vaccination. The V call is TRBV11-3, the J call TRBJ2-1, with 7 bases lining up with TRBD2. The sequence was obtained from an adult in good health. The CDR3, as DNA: TGTGCCAGCAGCACTGACGGGGGGAACCCTTACAATGAGCAGTTCTTC. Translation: CASSTDGGNPYNEQFF.